This TCR beta chain was recorded in a study of spatial heterogeneity in lung cancer. About the study: Donation came from some 72 patients with untreated early-stage non-small cell lung cancer. Those follow-up PBMC samples that were available underwent sequencing, at a median interval of around 26 months following resection.

This clonotype was detected a few times. Antigen specificity is unknown. A unique molecular identifier was attached to every TCR cDNA molecule. TCRdb re-called the 5' RACE reads through MiXCR, storing one row per CDR3 protein. There are 20,000 to 30,000 distinct CDR3 sequences in the sample; around 5.8% occur only once, and roughly a fifth lies in the top ten. General study findings and limits: Whereas they appeared in blood less at follow-up, ubiquitous expanded tumor TCRs appeared there more at resection.

Indicated time point: blood at routine non-recurrence follow-up after resection. Whole RNA was taken from tumor, nontumor lung or frozen PBMC; it was then sequenced unsorted. V lost 2 bases and J lost 3; bases outside the gene matches: 3. The CDR3 consists of 17 residues. Looked up from germline, CDR1 is LGHNA and CDR2 is YNFKEQ. The clonotype comes from a male donor with early-stage non-small cell lung cancer. The specimen comprised PBMCs, sampled at follow-up. The rearrangement joins TRBV4-2 to TRBJ2-2; 13 bases fit TRBD2. The CDR3 bases are TGTGCCAGCAGCCAACCCGGACTAGCGGGAGACACCGGGGAGCTGTTTTTT. This encodes CASSQPGLAGDTGELFF.